This TCR beta chain was identified during a study of blood T cell repertoires in COVID-19 (dated by TCRdb to the early 2020s). Background for the entire study: Samples from collaborators originated in the United States, Italy and Spain and spanned both the acute and convalescent phases of COVID-19. A de-identified subject ID, COVID-19 status, age in years and sex were almost always included in the sample metadata. HLA class I and class II types, where available, came from metadata supplied by the sample provider rather than from assay-based typing. The repertoires were made available in a free public database intended to serve as a resource for research on the immune response to SARS-CoV-2. The prospective study material was composed of cDNA or gDNA derived from T cells, B-cell-depleted T cells, or PBMCs. The samples were drawn from two sources: the first 160 participants of the ongoing ImmuneRACE study, and 1,254 subjects contributed by 6 global collaborators. Deeply sampled blood TCRbeta repertoires from subjects exposed to, actively infected with, or recovered from COVID-19 were included in the dataset.

TCRbeta CDR3 regions were amplified from genomic DNA by means of the immunoSEQ Assay, a bias-controlled multiplex PCR. The original methods were these. The number of nucleated cells in each sample was estimated from the amplification of reference gene primers within the assay. To quantify the absolute abundance of each unique TCRbeta CDR3 rearrangement, sequence reads were collapsed and filtered. For each sample, productive Simpson clonality was calculated as the square root of Simpson's diversity index over productive rearrangements. TCRdb limited this immuneACCESS table to in-frame rearrangements with V and J called. A share of clones is missing; checked studies link under half to unresolved V genes, and the rest is unexplained. The DNA gave D and trimming, while V, J and clone size come from that table. The sample table holds some 140,000 clones, of which less than 95% were seen once. Under 0.6% of the sample goes to the ten largest clones.

The paper's findings and limits, for the study overall: The amount of clinical and demographic metadata varied by source and participant and was provided uncurated.

The CDR3 has 17 amino acids, counting the end cysteine and phenylalanine. The only DNA kept is the CDR3, 51 bases in frame from the first base. The germline V gene gives CDR1 as LGHNA and CDR2 as YNFKEQ. The junction shows trimming of 0 bases on V and 3 bases on J, and the gene matches do not reach 9 bases of it. As regards this clone: Its binding antigen is unknown. Base quality data are lacking; no much larger clone is found one base away.

Each collaborating institution followed its own protocols to collect whole blood in K2EDTA tubes. For TCRbeta analysis, collaborator samples were shipped as frozen whole blood, as isolated PBMCs, or as DNA extracted from either sample type. The material sequenced was peripheral blood. The sequence came from a man aged 45-65 years with acute or convalescent COVID-19. The sequence links TRBV4-2 to TRBJ1-2, and 8 junctional nucleotides match TRBD1. The sequenced DNA is TGTGCCAGCAGCCAAGACCCCGGACAGGGTCCTCACTATGGCTACACCTTC. This translates into CASSQDPGQGPHYGYTF.